The 24 T cell receptor beta chains listed next were all sequenced from one sample in a study of T cell responses to AZD1222 COVID-19 vaccine. Assay used: immunoSEQ multiplex PCR; TCRdb lists only in-frame clones, some missing. The data show more than 150,000 clones, 80% to 90% seen once. The material was peripheral blood, obtained on day 0 of AZD1222 vaccination. The receptors here all came from an adult in good health.

V and J are TRBV3-1 (or the pseudogene TRBV3-2) and TRBJ1-6; no firm D call. The CDR3 loop spans 15 amino acids. V was cut by 0 bases and J by 5 bases, with 8 bases left in between. Germline lookup yields CDR1 LGHDT and CDR2 YNNKEL (reference sequence). CDR3 sequence (DNA): TGTGCCAGCAGCCAAGAACCGGGGAATAATTCACCCCTCCACTTT. This translates into CASSQEPGNNSPLHF.

In its sample, this clone was seen a few times. The genes are TRBV11-2 and TRBJ1-6; unclear D gene. The V end was cut by 0 bases, the J end by 6 bases, with 12 bases between. CDR1 and CDR2 (germline): SGHAT, FQNNGV. This CDR3 is 16 amino acids long. The CDR3 coding sequence is TGTGCCAGCAGCTTAGAGTGGGGTGTCGGTAATTCACCCCTCCACTTT. Amino acid sequence: CASSLEWGVGNSPLHF.

The chain recombines TRBV30 with TRBJ2-5, with a tentative D call TRBD2 (6 bases). Deletions cut 6 bases from V and 7 bases from J, with 15 bases between. This CDR3 has 12 residues. Germline CDR1 GTSNPN, CDR2 SVGIG (reference sequence). The CDR3 sequence is CACKGTRGTQYF. In nucleotides, the CDR3 is TGTGCCTGCAAAGGGACTCGAGGGACCCAGTACTTC.

V usage is TRBV7-2 and J usage is TRBJ2-5, with D possibly TRBD2 on 5 matching bases. Deletions cut 2 bases from V and 4 bases from J, with 14 bases between. Germline CDR1 and CDR2: SGHTA and FQGNSA. The CDR3 is 15 residues long. CDR3 in amino acids: CASSLLGSQAETQYF. CDR3 bases: TGTGCCAGCAGCTTATTGGGGAGTCAGGCAGAGACCCAGTACTTC.

The rearrangement uses TRBV2 and TRBJ1-4; 7 bases match TRBD1. The CDR3 is 14 amino acids. The V gene end was trimmed by 3 bases and the J gene end by 8 bases; junction bases not matched to a gene: 6. The germline V gene encodes CDR1 SNHLY and CDR2 FYNNEI. As DNA, the CDR3 is TGTGCCAGCAGTGACTCAGGGGGTTCGGAAAAACTGTTTTTT. This gives the protein CASSDSGGSEKLFF.

The chain has TRBV21-1 and TRBJ1-2. TRBV21-1 is a known pseudogene. This CDR3 has 14 amino acids. The CDR3 loop reads CASSKTRLIGGYTF. The CDR3 region has the DNA TGTGCCAGCAGCAAAACCCGGCTGATAGGGGGCTACACCTTC.

The chain joins TRBV7-9 to TRBJ1-4, with D maybe TRBD1 (5 bases). V was pared by 0 bases and J by 4 bases, with 12 bases between. The germline V gene encodes CDR1 SEHNR and CDR2 FQNEAQ (reference sequence). The length of the CDR3 is 16 residues. The CDR3 is CASSLALGGGNEKLFF. The CDR3 coding sequence is TGTGCCAGCAGCTTAGCGCTCGGGGGAGGTAATGAAAAACTGTTTTTT.

The V gene is TRBV5-1, the J gene TRBJ2-2; D is tentatively TRBD1 or TRBD2 (5 bases each). The V and J ends lost 2 bases and 0 bases respectively, with 11 bases between them. This CDR3 region has 16 residues. Per the germline V gene, CDR1 is SGHRS and CDR2 is YFSETQ. The CDR3 sequence: CASSLTGTTNTGELFF. The CDR3 nucleotides read TGCGCCAGCAGCTTAACCGGGACGACGAACACCGGGGAGCTGTTTTTT. The full variable domain, with the rest looked up from reference TRBV5-1 and TRBJ2-2, is KAGVTQTPRYLIKTRGQQVTLSCSPISGHRSVSWYQQTPGQGLQFLFEYFSETQRNKGNFPGRFSGRQFSNSRSEMNVSTLELGDSALYLCASSLTGTTNTGELFFGEGSRLTVL.

This clone was counted between two and nine times. The CDR3 region is CASSGQGESYEQYF. The CDR3 region has the DNA TGTGCCAGTAGTGGACAGGGAGAGTCCTACGAGCAGTACTTC. V is TRBV19 and J is TRBJ2-7; 8 bases agree with TRBD1. CDR3 length equals 14 residues. The germline V gene encodes CDR1 LNHDA and CDR2 SQIVND (reference sequence). J gave up 1 base and V 5 bases, and 4 bases lay outside the gene matches.

V and J are TRBV10-3 and TRBJ2-3, with D tentatively TRBD1 (6 bases). CDR1 and CDR2 from the germline V gene are ENHRY and SYGVKD. V lost 0 bases, J lost 2 bases, and 18 bases lay in between. This CDR3 is built from 18 residues. The CDR3 protein is CAISESISTGSSTDTQYF. The DNA for the CDR3 is TGTGCCATCAGTGAGTCGATAAGTACAGGGTCTTCCACAGATACGCAGTATTTT.

The chain links TRBV7-8 to TRBJ2-7; 8 bases agree with TRBD2. CDR3 length: 12 amino acids. Trimming took 5 bases from V and 9 from J; bases not matched to a gene: 6. Germline V gene data show CDR1 as SGHVS and CDR2 as FQNEAQ. The CDR3 nucleotides are TGTGCCAGCAGCCCCGGGAGGGGAAGGCAGTACTTC. Its translation: CASSPGRGRQYF.

V is TRBV5-6 and J is TRBJ2-7, with D possibly TRBD1 on 6 matching bases. Germline assignment: CDR1 SGHDT and CDR2 YYEEEE. V was pared by 4 bases and J by 4 bases, with 15 bases between. The CDR3 covers 14 residues. CDR3: CASSGAGEGYEQYF. The CDR3 bases are TGTGCCAGCAGCGGGGCAGGGGAAGGGTACGAGCAGTACTTC.

The rearrangement uses TRBV6-5 and TRBJ2-2, with D perhaps TRBD2 (6 bases). The germline CDR1 and CDR2 sequences are MNHEY and SVGAGI. V dropped 8 bases and J dropped 7 bases, with 17 bases sitting between them. The CDR3 is made up of 14 amino acids. For the CDR3, the DNA is TGTGCCAGCTTGACGGAGGGGTGGGTCGGGGAGCTGTTTTTT. This sequence encodes CASLTEGWVGELFF.

The chain has TRBV10-3 and TRBJ1-2; 10 bases are shared with TRBD1. There are 14 residues in the CDR3. V dropped 6 bases and J dropped 4; count of bases not matched to a gene: 5. Germline CDR1 and CDR2: ENHRY and SYGVKD. As DNA, the CDR3 is TGTGCCATCAGGGGACAGGGGCTAAGCTATGGCTACACCTTC. Encoded protein: CAIRGQGLSYGYTF.

The CDR3, as DNA: TGTGCCAGCAGTCGTATTCCAGGTGAGCAGTTCTTC. This codes for CASSRIPGEQFF. This chain uses TRBV11-3 with TRBJ2-1; D gene ambiguous. Germline V lookup: CDR1 SGHNT, CDR2 YENEEA. The V and J ends lost 6 bases and 9 bases respectively, with 12 bases between them. The CDR3 covers 12 residues.

The chain recombines TRBV7-6 with TRBJ2-2, with 10 bases fitting TRBD1. J gave up 7 bases and V 5 bases, and 10 bases lay outside the gene matches. The CDR3 is made up of 16 amino acids. The germline V gene has CDR1 SGHVS and CDR2 FNYEAQ. The CDR3 nucleotides read TGTGCCAGCAGCCGGACCAAGGGACAGGGGTTCGGGGAGCTGTTTTTT. Translated: CASSRTKGQGFGELFF.

This sequence joins TRBV19 and TRBJ2-2; D tentatively reads TRBD1 or TRBD2 (7 bases each). Germline CDR1 LNHDA, CDR2 SQIVND (reference sequence). This CDR3 region has 15 residues. Trimming stripped 7 bases from V and 3 bases from J, with 15 bases between. The CDR3 coding sequence is TGTGCCAGTATCCAACAGGGGAGGGACACCGGGGAGCTGTTTTTT. Translating gives CASIQQGRDTGELFF.

The chain uses TRBV6-5 and TRBJ2-1, with 10 bases matching TRBD1. From germline, CDR1 is MNHEY and CDR2 SVGAGI. J lost 9 bases, V lost 8 bases, and 4 bases had no gene match. The CDR3 runs to 12 residues. The CDR3 loop reads CASAGQGVEQFF. CDR3 coding DNA: TGTGCCAGCGCCGGACAGGGGGTTGAGCAGTTCTTC.

The gene calls are TRBV6-5 and TRBJ1-2; D remains ambiguous. V lost 0 bases and J lost 3, with 5 bases in between. Germline V gene sequence: CDR1 MNHEY, CDR2 SVGAGI. The CDR3 extends over 13 amino acids. The CDR3 here is CASSYSQDYGYTF. The DNA for the CDR3 is TGTGCCAGCAGTTACTCGCAGGACTATGGCTACACCTTC.

As to this clone: Mismatch with germline at one junction end may stem from a read error. The genes are TRBV28 and TRBJ2-7, with 8 positions matching TRBD2. This CDR3 contains 17 residues. Germline CDR1 is MDHEN and CDR2 is SYDVKM. The chain's CDR3 is CASSLYFSGGRPPRINF. The DNA for the CDR3 is TGTGCCAGCAGTTTATATTTTTCGGGCGGGAGGCCCCCGCGCATTAACTTC.

The chain links TRBV19 to TRBJ1-6; 10 bases align to TRBD1. CDR1 is LNHDA, CDR2 SQIVND, per germline (reference sequence). The CDR3 contains 14 residues. V dropped 3 bases and J dropped 7; count of bases not matched to a gene: 0. CDR3 sequence (DNA): TGTGCCAGTAGTATGGGACAGGGGAATTCACCCCTCCACTTT. This gives the protein CASSMGQGNSPLHF. The variable domain in full, with the rest retrieved from reference TRBV19 and TRBJ1-6, is DGGITQSPKYLFRKEGQNVTLSCEQNLNHDAMYWYRQDPGQGLRLIYYSQIVNDFQKGDIAEGYSVSREKKESFPLTVTSAQKNPTAFYLCASSMGQGNSPLHFGNGTRLTVT.

The V call is TRBV7-6, the J call TRBJ2-5; 7 nucleotides align to TRBD2. Per the germline V gene, CDR1 is SGHVS and CDR2 is FNYEAQ. The CDR3 has 14 amino acids. V was clipped by 5 bases and J by 5 bases; unmatched bases: 8. CDR3 bases: TGTGCCAGCAGCCACCTGACTAGCTGGGAGACCCAGTACTTC. This translates into CASSHLTSWETQYF. Supplemented by reference TRBV7-6 and TRBJ2-5, the full variable domain reads GAGVSQSPRYKVTKRGQDVALRCDPISGHVSLYWYRQALGQGPEFLTYFNYEAQQDKSGLPNDRFSAERPEGSISTLTIQRTEQRDSAMYRCASSHLTSWETQYFGPGTRLLVL.

The chain couples TRBV29-1 to TRBJ1-1, with D maybe TRBD1 (6 bases). Germline lookup yields CDR1 SQVTM and CDR2 ANQGSEA. This CDR3 contains 15 residues. CDR3 sequence reads: CSNPGEGVRNTEAFF. The CDR3 DNA follows: TGCAGTAATCCGGGAGAGGGGGTCCGAAACACTGAAGCTTTCTTT.

The gene calls are TRBV7-9 and TRBJ2-7, with no clear D. V was shortened by 5 bases and J by 4 bases, with 6 bases between the two germline ends. Germline V gene sequence: CDR1 SEHNR, CDR2 FQNEAQ (reference sequence). This CDR3 region has 11 residues. The CDR3 is CASSEEYEQYF. CDR3 DNA: TGTGCCAGCAGCGAGGAATACGAGCAGTACTTC.